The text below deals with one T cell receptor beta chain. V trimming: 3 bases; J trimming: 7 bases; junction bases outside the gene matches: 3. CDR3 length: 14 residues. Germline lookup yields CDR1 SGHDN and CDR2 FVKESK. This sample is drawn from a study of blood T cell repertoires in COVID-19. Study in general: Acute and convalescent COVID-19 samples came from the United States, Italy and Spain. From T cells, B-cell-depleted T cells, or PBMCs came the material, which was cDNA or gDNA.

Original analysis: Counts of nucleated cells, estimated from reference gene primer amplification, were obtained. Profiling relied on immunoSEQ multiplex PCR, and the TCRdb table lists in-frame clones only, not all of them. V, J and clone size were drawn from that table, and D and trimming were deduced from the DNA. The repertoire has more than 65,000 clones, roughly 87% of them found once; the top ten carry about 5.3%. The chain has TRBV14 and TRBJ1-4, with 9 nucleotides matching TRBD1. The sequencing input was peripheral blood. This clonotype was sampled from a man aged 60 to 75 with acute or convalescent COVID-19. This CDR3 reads CASSHGTGPEKLFF. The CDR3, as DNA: TGTGCCAGCAGCCATGGGACAGGGCCTGAAAAACTGTTTTTT. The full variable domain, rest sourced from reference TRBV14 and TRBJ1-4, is EAGVTQFPSHSVIEKGQTVTLRCDPISGHDNLYWYRRVMGKEIKFLLHFVKESKQDESGMPNNRFLAERTGGTYSTLKVQPAELEDSGVYFCASSHGTGPEKLFFGSGTQLSVL.